This TCR beta chain was identified during a study of blood T cells in healthy people across ages. This clonotype was counted many times. Its antigen is not known. A J-beta primer mix and a sample-barcoded 5' primer were used in a second PCR of about 6 to 12 cycles. TCRdb re-analysed the 5' RACE reads in MiXCR, keeping a single row per CDR3 protein. The sample consists of 550,000 to 600,000 distinct CDR3 sequences, more than 45% of them appearing once. Notes on the study in general: Possibly confounding the expanded clonotype changes was the fact that donor CMV status was unknown. Any conclusive comparison of naive versus antigen-experienced cells was prevented by using unsorted PBMCs.

V shed 6 bases, J shed 8 bases, and the junction held 9 bases outside the gene matches. Germline CDR1 MNHEY, CDR2 SVGAGI. The CDR3 spans 13 residues. Sequencing was performed on blood. The V and J genes are TRBV6-5 and TRBJ1-2; the match to TRBD1 covers 7 bases. The sequence came from an elderly man in good health. The CDR3 DNA is TGTGCCAGCAGACCTGGACAGGCGGTCGGCTACACCTTC. Translation gives CASRPGQAVGYTF.